This T cell receptor beta chain was obtained from a study of graft-versus-host responses after intestinal transplantation. About the research overall: As for transplant type, recipients had multivisceral, liver-intestinal, or isolated intestinal grafts. Induction using anti-thymocyte globulin, followed by tacrolimus and steroids for 2 to 4 years, was given to all recipients.

Germline lookup yields CDR1 SGDLS and CDR2 YYNGEE. The CDR3 runs 14 residues. With 0 bases removed from V and 4 bases from J, the gap between germline ends came to 8 bases. This clone has a single count. No antigen is known for it. Study observations and caveats: Among recipient marrow samples, GvH clones were found; some appeared first in ileum or blood.

The assay was immunoSEQ multiplex PCR, and TCRdb's table has in-frame clones only and misses some. The table has over 100,000 clones, roughly 93% seen once; the top ten hold 1% to 1.5%. The chain links TRBV9 to TRBJ1-3; D might be TRBD1 (6 bases). The origin of this receptor is a human donor who was the organ donor for an intestinal transplant. Sequences were derived from unstimulated CD8+ T cells sorted from spleen or lymph node cells, sampled before transplant. CDR3 nucleotides: TGTGCCAGCAGCGTAGGGGGGGCCGGAAACACCATATATTTT. Translated: CASSVGGAGNTIYF.